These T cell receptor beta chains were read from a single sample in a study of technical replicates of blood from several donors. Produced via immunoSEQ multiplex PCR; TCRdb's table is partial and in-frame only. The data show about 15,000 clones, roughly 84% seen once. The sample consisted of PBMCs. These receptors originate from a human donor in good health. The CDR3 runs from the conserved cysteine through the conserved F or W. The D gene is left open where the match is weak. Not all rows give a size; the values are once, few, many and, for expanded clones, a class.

CDR3 DNA: TGTGCCAGCAGCCCGACAGGGCCAAACACCATATATTTT
CDR3 protein: CASSPTGPNTIYF
V gene: TRBV7-8
CDR3 length: 13
D gene: TRBD1
clone size: once
J gene: TRBJ1-3

CDR3 DNA: TGTGCCAGCAGCCTAAACCCCGTAGTCACTGAAGCTTTCTTT
CDR3 protein: CASSLNPVVTEAFF
V gene: TRBV11-3
CDR3 length: 14
D gene: -
clone size: few
J gene: TRBJ1-1

CDR3 DNA: TGTGCCAGCTCACCACCTACGAGTGCAACTAATGAAAAACTGTTTTTT
CDR3 protein: CASSPPTSATNEKLFF
V gene: TRBV18
CDR3 length: 16
D gene: -
clone size: -
J gene: TRBJ1-4

CDR3 DNA: TGTGCCAGCGGGAGGGCCCGGAGCTCCTACGAGCAGTACTTC
CDR3 protein: CASGRARSSYEQYF
V gene: TRBV28
CDR3 length: 14
D gene: TRBD2
clone size: once
J gene: TRBJ2-7

CDR3 DNA: TGTGCCAGTAGTAAAGGGACAGGGGTAACCGGGGAGCTGTTTTTT
CDR3 protein: CASSKGTGVTGELFF
V gene: TRBV19
CDR3 length: 15
D gene: TRBD1
clone size: -
J gene: TRBJ2-2

CDR3 DNA: TGTGCCAGCAGTGCGGTCCCCTCAGAGACCCAGTACTTC
CDR3 protein: CASSAVPSETQYF
V gene: TRBV6-5
CDR3 length: 13
D gene: -
clone size: -
J gene: TRBJ2-5

CDR3 DNA: TGTGCCAGCAGCCCTCTACAGAGCTCCTACAATGAGCAGTTCTTC
CDR3 protein: CASSPLQSSYNEQFF
V gene: TRBV7-9
CDR3 length: 15
D gene: -
clone size: once
J gene: TRBJ2-1

CDR3 DNA: TGTGCCAGCAGCTTAGTGGGGGCAGGGCCATATAGCAATCAGCCCCAGCATTTT
CDR3 protein: CASSLVGAGPYSNQPQHF
V gene: TRBV7-6
CDR3 length: 18
D gene: -
clone size: -
J gene: TRBJ1-5

CDR3 DNA: TGTGCCAGCAGTTACCTGGGACAGGGGAGTGAGACCCAGTACTTC
CDR3 protein: CASSYLGQGSETQYF
V gene: TRBV6-5
CDR3 length: 15
D gene: TRBD1
clone size: -
J gene: TRBJ2-5

CDR3 DNA: TGTGCCAGCAGTGAACGGGGTACATCTCCTTGGCAGTACTTC
CDR3 protein: CASSERGTSPWQYF
V gene: TRBV25-1
CDR3 length: 14
D gene: -
clone size: -
J gene: TRBJ2-7

CDR3 DNA: TGTGCCAGCAGCCAATCGAGGGGGATAGGATCACCCCTCCACTTT
CDR3 protein: CASSQSRGIGSPLHF
V gene: TRBV14
CDR3 length: 15
D gene: -
clone size: -
J gene: TRBJ1-6

CDR3 DNA: TGTGCCAGCAGCACTCGACAGGGCGGGGAGCTGTTTTTT
CDR3 protein: CASSTRQGGELFF
V gene: TRBV7-2
CDR3 length: 13
D gene: TRBD1
clone size: -
J gene: TRBJ2-2

CDR3 DNA: TGTGCCAGCAGTCCCCCAGGGGGCAATGAGCAGTTCTTC
CDR3 protein: CASSPPGGNEQFF
V gene: TRBV6-5
CDR3 length: 13
D gene: TRBD1
clone size: -
J gene: TRBJ2-1

CDR3 DNA: TGTGCCAGCAGCGCGGGACAGGGATACTCCTACGAGCAGTACTTC
CDR3 protein: CASSAGQGYSYEQYF
V gene: TRBV13
CDR3 length: 15
D gene: TRBD1
clone size: -
J gene: TRBJ2-7

CDR3 DNA: TGTGCCAGCAGCTTAGGGACCGGGGAGAAGACCCAGTACTTC
CDR3 protein: CASSLGTGEKTQYF
V gene: TRBV7-9
CDR3 length: 14
D gene: -
clone size: once
J gene: TRBJ2-5

CDR3 DNA: TGTGCCAGCTCACAAAGCGAGATCCTAAACACCGGGGAGCTGTTTTTT
CDR3 protein: CASSQSEILNTGELFF
V gene: TRBV18
CDR3 length: 16
D gene: -
clone size: -
J gene: TRBJ2-2

CDR3 DNA: TGTGCCAGCCGGGAGGGAAACTATGGCTACACCTTC
CDR3 protein: CASREGNYGYTF
V gene: TRBV9
CDR3 length: 12
D gene: -
clone size: -
J gene: TRBJ1-2

CDR3 DNA: TGTGCCAGCAGTCGGGACAGGGTGGATGAAAAACTGTTTTTT
CDR3 protein: CASSRDRVDEKLFF
V gene: TRBV28
CDR3 length: 14
D gene: TRBD1
clone size: once
J gene: TRBJ1-4

CDR3 DNA: TGTGCCAGCAGCAGACCTCCGGGACAGGGCGACTATGGCTACACCTTC
CDR3 protein: CASSRPPGQGDYGYTF
V gene: TRBV28
CDR3 length: 16
D gene: TRBD1
clone size: -
J gene: TRBJ1-2

CDR3 DNA: TGCGCCAGCAGTGGAGCGTCTGCGAACACCGGGGAGCTGTTTTTT
CDR3 protein: CASSGASANTGELFF
V gene: TRBV10-1
CDR3 length: 15
D gene: -
clone size: few
J gene: TRBJ2-2

CDR3 DNA: TGTGCCAGCAGTTTGAAGCAGGGGACGTATGGCTACACCTTC
CDR3 protein: CASSLKQGTYGYTF
V gene: TRBV27
CDR3 length: 14
D gene: -
clone size: few
J gene: TRBJ1-2

CDR3 DNA: TGTGCCAGCAGTTACTCGACAGGGGGCGGGAATGAGCAGTTCTTC
CDR3 protein: CASSYSTGGGNEQFF
V gene: TRBV6-5
CDR3 length: 15
D gene: TRBD1
clone size: -
J gene: TRBJ2-1

CDR3 DNA: TGTGCCAGCAGCTCCGGACTAGCGGGAGTAGCTGGGGCCAACGTCCTGACTTTC
CDR3 protein: CASSSGLAGVAGANVLTF
V gene: TRBV13
CDR3 length: 18
D gene: TRBD2
clone size: -
J gene: TRBJ2-6

CDR3 DNA: TGTGCCAGCAGTGAGAATTTGGGACACAATCAGCCCCAGCATTTT
CDR3 protein: CASSENLGHNQPQHF
V gene: TRBV6-1
CDR3 length: 15
D gene: -
clone size: -
J gene: TRBJ1-5

CDR3 DNA: TGTGCCAGCATTGGGACAGCTCAAGCCGGGGAGCTGTTTTTT
CDR3 protein: CASIGTAQAGELFF
V gene: TRBV2
CDR3 length: 14
D gene: TRBD1
clone size: -
J gene: TRBJ2-2

CDR3 DNA: TGTGCCAGCAGCTTAGGCTCGGGGAGCGGGAGGGTCAATGAGCAGTTCTTC
CDR3 protein: CASSLGSGSGRVNEQFF
V gene: TRBV11-3
CDR3 length: 17
D gene: TRBD2
clone size: -
J gene: TRBJ2-1

CDR3 DNA: TGTGCCAGCTCGCCCCCGGGACAGGGGGACAATCAGCCCCAGCATTTT
CDR3 protein: CASSPPGQGDNQPQHF
V gene: TRBV18
CDR3 length: 16
D gene: TRBD1
clone size: -
J gene: TRBJ1-5

CDR3 DNA: TGTGCCAGCAGAGAGACTAGCGGGAGTTACAATGAGCAGTTCTTC
CDR3 protein: CASRETSGSYNEQFF
V gene: TRBV2
CDR3 length: 15
D gene: TRBD2
clone size: once
J gene: TRBJ2-1

CDR3 DNA: TGTGCCAGTAGAGGACTAGCGGGAGGGCCGGACCAAGAGACCCAGTACTTC
CDR3 protein: CASRGLAGGPDQETQYF
V gene: TRBV19
CDR3 length: 17
D gene: TRBD2
clone size: -
J gene: TRBJ2-5

CDR3 DNA: TGTGCCAGCAGTCGAGACTACGAATTCTACGAGCAGTACTTC
CDR3 protein: CASSRDYEFYEQYF
V gene: TRBV6-6
CDR3 length: 14
D gene: -
clone size: -
J gene: TRBJ2-7

CDR3 DNA: TGTGCCAGCAGACCTAGCGGGAGGGCTACTTCCTACAATGAGCAGTTCTTC
CDR3 protein: CASRPSGRATSYNEQFF
V gene: TRBV6-4
CDR3 length: 17
D gene: TRBD2
clone size: -
J gene: TRBJ2-1

CDR3 DNA: TGTGCCAGCACCCAGGGGACAGATACGCAGTATTTT
CDR3 protein: CASTQGTDTQYF
V gene: TRBV28
CDR3 length: 12
D gene: -
clone size: -
J gene: TRBJ2-3

CDR3 DNA: TGTGCCAGCAGCCAGGGACAGGGGGCTATCGATGAGCAGTTCTTC
CDR3 protein: CASSQGQGAIDEQFF
V gene: TRBV4-2
CDR3 length: 15
D gene: TRBD1
clone size: -
J gene: TRBJ2-1

CDR3 DNA: TGTGCCAGCAGCAGAGACTCGTTGCAGTTCTTC
CDR3 protein: CASSRDSLQFF
V gene: TRBV11-2
CDR3 length: 11
D gene: -
clone size: -
J gene: TRBJ2-1

CDR3 DNA: TGCAGTGCTAGTTTTATCAATGAGCAGTTCTTC
CDR3 protein: CSASFINEQFF
V gene: TRBV20-1
CDR3 length: 11
D gene: -
clone size: -
J gene: TRBJ2-1

CDR3 DNA: TGTGCCAGCAGCGTAGGTTCGCTAGCGGGAGAGCCAGGGGTCTTC
CDR3 protein: CASSVGSLAGEPGVF
V gene: TRBV9
CDR3 length: 15
D gene: TRBD2
clone size: few
J gene: TRBJ2-1

CDR3 DNA: TGTGCCAGCAGCCTAGGGACTAGCGGGAGGTCCTACGAGCAGTACTTC
CDR3 protein: CASSLGTSGRSYEQYF
V gene: TRBV7-8
CDR3 length: 16
D gene: TRBD2
clone size: -
J gene: TRBJ2-7

CDR3 DNA: TGTGCCAGCAGCTCGCACCTATGGACAGAGAGCTCCTACGAGCAGTACTTC
CDR3 protein: CASSSHLWTESSYEQYF
V gene: TRBV7-9
CDR3 length: 17
D gene: -
clone size: -
J gene: TRBJ2-7

CDR3 DNA: TGTGCCAACAAGTATGGAAACACCATATATTTT
CDR3 protein: CANKYGNTIYF
V gene: TRBV7-9
CDR3 length: 11
D gene: -
clone size: -
J gene: TRBJ1-3

CDR3 DNA: TGTGCCAGCAGTGAAGCGAGGGGGGGGGTGGAAAAACTGTTTTTT
CDR3 protein: CASSEARGGVEKLFF
V gene: TRBV6-1
CDR3 length: 15
D gene: -
clone size: -
J gene: TRBJ1-4

CDR3 DNA: TGTGCCAGCAGTTTACGGACAGGGGGCCCAGATACGCAGTATTTT
CDR3 protein: CASSLRTGGPDTQYF
V gene: TRBV28
CDR3 length: 15
D gene: TRBD1
clone size: -
J gene: TRBJ2-3

CDR3 DNA: TGTGCCAGCAGCTCTACGGGGGGAGGTCTAGTCTACGAGCAGTACTTC
CDR3 protein: CASSSTGGGLVYEQYF
V gene: TRBV7-9
CDR3 length: 16
D gene: TRBD2
clone size: -
J gene: TRBJ2-7

CDR3 DNA: TGTGCCAGCAGCCCTATAGCGGGAGCGGGTTCCTACGAGCAGTACTTC
CDR3 protein: CASSPIAGAGSYEQYF
V gene: TRBV11-2
CDR3 length: 16
D gene: TRBD2
clone size: -
J gene: TRBJ2-7

CDR3 DNA: TGTGCCAGCAGCCCACTGAAACGCGTCCCTAGCGGTCGAAGGAGGAATGAGCAGTTCTTC
CDR3 protein: CASSPLKRVPSGRRRNEQFF
V gene: TRBV7-7
CDR3 length: 20
D gene: TRBD2
clone size: -
J gene: TRBJ2-1